This entry lists 19 T cell receptor beta chains sequenced from one sample in a study of technical replicates of blood from a handful of donors. This table comes from immunoSEQ multiplex PCR, and its TCRdb copy is limited to in-frame clones, with some not included. The data contain 95,000 to 100,000 clones, roughly 95% of them singletons. Source material: T cells isolated from PBMCs. The receptor set was obtained from a human donor in good health.

V is TRBV11-3 and J is TRBJ2-1; 8 positions agree with TRBD2. This CDR3 has 17 amino acids. Germline assignment: CDR1 SGHNT and CDR2 YENEEA. V was pared by 2 bases and J by 3 bases, with 9 bases of the junction left unmatched. CDR3 region: CASSLSPGGAIYNEQFF. The CDR3 DNA is TGTGCCAGCAGCTTATCCCCCGGGGGGGCGATCTACAATGAGCAGTTCTTC. The variable domain in full, completed from reference TRBV11-3 and TRBJ2-1, reads EAGVVQSPRYKIIEKKQPVAFWCNPISGHNTLYWYLQNLGQGPELLIRYENEEAVDDSQLPKDRFSAERLKGVDSTLKIQPAELGDSAVYLCASSLSPGGAIYNEQFFGPGTRLTVL.

The chain combines TRBV5-1 with TRBJ2-2; perhaps TRBD1 as D (5 bases). V was clipped by 0 bases and J by 4 bases, with 7 bases between them. Germline values: CDR1 SGHRS, CDR2 YFSETQ. CDR3 length: 14 residues. As DNA, the CDR3 is TGCGCCAGCAGCTTGGGACAGAGCACCGGGGAGCTGTTTTTT. Translating it yields CASSLGQSTGELFF.

The rearrangement links TRBV25-1 to TRBJ2-7, with 15 bases lining up with TRBD2. With 6 bases clipped from V and 5 bases from J, the junction kept 11 bases outside the gene matches. The CDR3 length is 17 residues. Per the germline V gene, CDR1 is MGHDK and CDR2 is SYGVNS. DNA for the CDR3: TGTGCCAGCAGCCCCGGACTAGCGGGAGGGCGTTTCCACGAGCAGTACTTC. Its protein product is CASSPGLAGGRFHEQYF.

The chain has TRBV19 and TRBJ1-1, with D perhaps matching TRBD1 (5 bases). Trimming took off 3 bases at V and 0 bases at J, with 20 bases between the two ends. There are 18 residues in the CDR3. Germline V CDR1 and CDR2: LNHDA, SQIVND (reference sequence). CDR3 sequence (DNA): TGTGCCAGTAGTATTCGGTCTCGGTTCGACAGAATGAACACTGAAGCTTTCTTT. Its translation is CASSIRSRFDRMNTEAFF. The full variable domain, completed using reference TRBV19 and TRBJ1-1, is DGGITQSPKYLFRKEGQNVTLSCEQNLNHDAMYWYRQDPGQGLRLIYYSQIVNDFQKGDIAEGYSVSREKKESFPLTVTSAQKNPTAFYLCASSIRSRFDRMNTEAFFGQGTRLTVV.

V usage is TRBV28 and J usage is TRBJ2-7, with 9 positions matching TRBD1. With 4 bases clipped from V and 3 bases from J, the junction kept 7 bases outside the gene matches. Germline V gene sequence: CDR1 MDHEN, CDR2 SYDVKM. The CDR3 runs to 15 residues. This CDR3 is CASSWIRDRDYEQYF. The CDR3 nucleotides are TGTGCCAGCAGTTGGATACGGGACAGGGACTACGAGCAGTACTTC.

The chain joins TRBV11-3 to TRBJ1-1, with D maybe TRBD1 (5 bases). V shed 0 bases and J shed 2 bases, with 10 bases lying between them. The CDR3 has 15 amino acids. CDR1 is SGHNT and CDR2 is YENEEA in the germline V gene. The CDR3 sequence: CASSLEGASNTEAFF. The CDR3 DNA sequence: TGTGCCAGCAGCTTAGAAGGGGCTTCCAACACTGAAGCTTTCTTT.

This clone was detected only once. In nucleotides, the CDR3 is TGTGCCAGCGGCGTTACGGGAGGAAAGACCGGGGAGCTGTTTTTT. As protein: CASGVTGGKTGELFF. The chain uses TRBV11-3 and TRBJ2-2; 7 nucleotides match TRBD2. The CDR3 runs 15 residues. Germline V gene data show CDR1 as SGHNT and CDR2 as YENEEA. J was trimmed by 5 bases and V by 8 bases; bases with no gene match: 11.

V is TRBV2 and J is TRBJ1-5; D is uncertain. The ends were cut back, 0 bases at V and 0 bases at J, with 24 bases in the middle. There are 21 residues in the CDR3. Germline V gene lookup returns CDR1 SNHLY and CDR2 FYNNEI. The CDR3 DNA reads TGTGCCAGCAGTGAAGCGCTTGGTCCGGAGGTGTCAGAAAATAGCAATCAGCCCCAGCATTTT. Protein: CASSEALGPEVSENSNQPQHF.

The chain couples TRBV29-1 to TRBJ2-1; D is uncertain. The CDR3 runs 12 residues. V lost 0 bases and J lost 7, with 7 bases in between. From germline, CDR1 is SQVTM and CDR2 ANQGSEA. Here the CDR3 DNA reads TGCAGCGTTGAAGAATCCATGAATGAGCAGTTCTTC. Translation: CSVEESMNEQFF.

The chain is built from TRBV6-1 and TRBJ2-5, with 7 nucleotides matching TRBD1. Germline CDR1 MNHNS, CDR2 SASEGT. V shed 3 bases and J 5 bases; nucleotides not matched to a gene: 6. CDR3 length: 14 residues. CDR3 bases: TGTGCCAGCAGTGAGGGGACAGTTCTGGAGACCCAGTACTTC. The encoded protein is CASSEGTVLETQYF.

J is TRBJ1-1 and V is TRBV15, with D unresolved. V lost 1 base and J lost 1, with 7 bases in between. The germline gives CDR1 LNHNV, CDR2 YYDKDF (reference sequence). CDR3 length equals 14 residues. CDR3 loop: CATSRVIGNTEAFF. CDR3 DNA: TGTGCCACCAGCAGAGTTATCGGGAACACTGAAGCTTTCTTT.

The chain has TRBV7-8 and TRBJ1-6; no reliable D call. Trimming removed 5 bases from V and 0 bases from J, with 8 bases in between. The CDR3 has 15 residues. Germline-derived CDR1 and CDR2 are SGHVS and FQNEAQ. DNA of the CDR3: TGTGCCAGCAGCATCCGAGGCTCCTATAATTCACCCCTCCACTTT. The encoded protein is CASSIRGSYNSPLHF. Full variable domain (missing parts from reference TRBV7-8 and TRBJ1-6): GAGVSQSPRYKVAKRGQDVALRCDPISGHVSLFWYQQALGQGPEFLTYFQNEAQLDKSGLPSDRFFAERPEGSVSTLKIQRTQQEDSAVYLCASSIRGSYNSPLHFGNGTRLTVT.

The V and J genes are TRBV6-5 and TRBJ2-3, with a possible D match to TRBD1 (5 bases). The CDR3 extends over 15 amino acids. The germline V and J ends were trimmed by 2 bases and 1 base, with 10 bases remaining between them. Germline V gives CDR1 MNHEY, CDR2 SVGAGI. The CDR3 region has the DNA TGTGCCAGCAGTTACGGTCTAGGGGGCACAGATACGCAGTATTTT. It specifies CASSYGLGGTDTQYF.

The chain has TRBV9 and TRBJ1-3; D is undetermined. This CDR3 is 14 amino acids long. Trimming stripped 3 bases from V and 2 bases from J, with 9 bases between. Germline CDR1 and CDR2: SGDLS and YYNGEE. The CDR3 DNA reads TGTGCCAGCAGCGCAGGCGGGGCTGGAAACACCATATATTTT. It yields the protein CASSAGGAGNTIYF.

J is TRBJ2-2 and V is TRBV19; 10 bases line up with TRBD2. J gave up 6 bases and V 2 bases, and 6 bases lay outside the gene matches. In germline, CDR1 is LNHDA, CDR2 SQIVND (reference sequence). The CDR3 is made up of 16 amino acids. CDR3 amino acids: CASSISGTSVPGELFF. CDR3 DNA: TGTGCCAGTAGTATATCCGGGACTAGCGTCCCCGGGGAGCTGTTTTTT. Supplemented by reference TRBV19 and TRBJ2-2, the full variable domain reads DGGITQSPKYLFRKEGQNVTLSCEQNLNHDAMYWYRQDPGQGLRLIYYSQIVNDFQKGDIAEGYSVSREKKESFPLTVTSAQKNPTAFYLCASSISGTSVPGELFFGEGSRLTVL.

The rearrangement uses TRBV6-1 and TRBJ2-7, with D perhaps matching TRBD2 (5 bases). V was trimmed by 6 bases and J by 3 bases, leaving 18 bases between them. CDR1 is MNHNS, CDR2 SASEGT, per germline. The CDR3 is 15 residues long. CDR3 DNA sequence: TGTGCCAGCAGCCAAACCGCAGGTGAGGGCTACGAGCAGTACTTC. It is translated as CASSQTAGEGYEQYF.

CDR3 nucleotides: TGCGCCAGCAGCCTCAAGCAGGGGGAAGGTCAGCCCCAGCATTTT. Translating it yields CASSLKQGEGQPQHF. The chain combines TRBV4-1 with TRBJ1-5; 7 nucleotides line up with TRBD1. The CDR3 sequence is 15 residues long. CDR1 MGHRA and CDR2 YSYEKL come from the germline V gene. J gave up 6 bases and V 4 bases, and 9 bases lay outside the gene matches.

This clone showed up many times. Within the sample, other DNA sequences also encode this same CDR3. V and J are TRBV5-6 and TRBJ2-7; 7 nucleotides align to TRBD1. The trim removed 4 bases at V and 1 base at J, leaving 2 bases unmatched. CDR1 and CDR2 (germline): SGHDT, YYEEEE. This CDR3 comprises 13 residues. In nucleotides, the CDR3 is TGTGCCAGCAGCCCGACAGGGTCCTACGAGCAGTACTTC. It is translated as CASSPTGSYEQYF. The full variable domain, completed using reference TRBV5-6 and TRBJ2-7, is DAGVTQSPTHLIKTRGQQVTLRCSPKSGHDTVSWYQQALGQGPQFIFQYYEEEERQRGNFPDRFSGHQFPNYSSELNVNALLLGDSALYLCASSPTGSYEQYFGPGTRLTVT.

The rearrangement uses TRBV9 and TRBJ2-1; D unclear. Trimming shortened V by 7 bases and J by 5 bases, and 13 bases separated the two germline ends. The CDR3 extends over 13 amino acids. Germline values: CDR1 SGDLS, CDR2 YYNGEE. This CDR3 is CASSVSVDNEQFF. DNA of the CDR3: TGTGCCAGCTCAGTGTCAGTCGACAATGAGCAGTTCTTC. Supplemented by reference TRBV9 and TRBJ2-1, the full variable domain reads DSGVTQTPKHLITATGQRVTLRCSPRSGDLSVYWYQQSLDQGLQFLIQYYNGEERAKGNILERFSAQQFPDLHSELNLSSLELGDSALYFCASSVSVDNEQFFGPGTRLTVL.